What follows are 29 T cell receptor beta chains derived from one specimen sequenced in a study of blood T cell repertoires in COVID-19. The protocol was immunoSEQ multiplex PCR, while the TCRdb copy is restricted to in-frame clones and leaves out a portion. The table lists some 260,000 clones, 80% to 95% of them singletons. Sequencing used PBMCs or T cells enriched from blood (not recorded which). The receptors come from a woman in her late teens or twenties who had recovered from COVID-19.

The chain links TRBV7-2 to TRBJ2-7; a possible D gene is TRBD1 (6 bases). Trimming cost V 0 bases and J 4 bases, with 16 bases left between them. Per germline, CDR1 SGHTA and CDR2 FQGNSA. This CDR3 is built from 16 residues. This CDR3 is CASSLAGGSLHYEQYF. CDR3 nucleotides: TGTGCCAGCAGCTTAGCAGGGGGTAGCCTCCATTACGAGCAGTACTTC.

The chain is built from TRBV4-1 and TRBJ2-3; the D is unclear. The CDR3 length is 14 residues. CDR1 and CDR2 from the germline V gene are MGHRA and YSYEKL. V was cut by 6 bases and J by 2 bases, with 12 bases left in between. The CDR3 nucleotides read TGCGCCAGCAGACGATACTTGAACACAGATACGCAGTATTTT. This encodes CASRRYLNTDTQYF.

The chain has TRBV19 and TRBJ1-1; no firm D call. The CDR3 totals 15 residues. Trimming took off 3 bases at V and 5 bases at J, with 16 bases between the two ends. Looked up from germline, CDR1 is LNHDA and CDR2 is SQIVND (reference sequence). The CDR3 nucleotides read TGTGCCAGTAGTATTCTAACTCGGGGAAGTACTGAAGCTTTCTTT. Amino acids: CASSILTRGSTEAFF.

This clone was seen a handful of times. The CDR3 loop is CASRGRGRVEKLFF. The CDR3 nucleotides are TGTGCCAGCAGGGGGCGGGGTCGGGTTGAAAAACTGTTTTTT. V gene TRBV28 combines with J gene TRBJ1-4, with a tentative D call TRBD1 (5 bases). The germline CDR1 and CDR2 sequences are MDHEN and SYDVKM. This CDR3 is 14 amino acids long. With 6 bases removed from V and 7 bases from J, the gap between germline ends came to 15 bases.

The genes are TRBV3-1 (or the pseudogene TRBV3-2) and TRBJ2-1; TRBD2 might be the D (6 bases). The CDR3 length is 15 residues. The V and J ends lost 5 bases and 4 bases respectively, with 15 bases between them. CDR1 is LGHDT, CDR2 YNNKEL, per germline (reference sequence). In DNA form, the CDR3 reads TGTGCCAGCAGCAACCGGGACTGGGGATACAATGAGCAGTTCTTC. It codes for CASSNRDWGYNEQFF.

A single count supports this clone. This chain uses TRBV19 with TRBJ1-3; maybe TRBD1 (6 bases). The CDR3 contains 15 residues. Germline-derived CDR1 and CDR2 are LNHDA and SQIVND (reference sequence). Trimming stripped 1 base from V and 0 bases from J, with 7 bases between. The CDR3 bases are TGTGCCAGTAGTATAGGACAGGCCTCTGGAAACACCATATATTTT. It translates to CASSIGQASGNTIYF.

This CDR3 is CASSREGVEGSPLHF. The CDR3 region has the DNA TGCGCCAGCAGCCGGGAGGGGGTGGAGGGGTCACCCCTCCACTTT. V usage is TRBV5-1 and J usage is TRBJ1-6; maybe TRBD1 (6 bases). The V end was cut by 4 bases, the J end by 10 bases, with 18 bases between. This CDR3 comprises 15 residues. Germline loops: CDR1 SGHRS, CDR2 YFSETQ.

The chain has TRBV7-9 and TRBJ2-1; D is perhaps TRBD1 (6 bases). This CDR3 has 15 amino acids. The ends were cut back, 6 bases at V and 9 bases at J, with 21 bases in the middle. Per germline, CDR1 SEHNR and CDR2 FQNEAQ (reference sequence). The CDR3 DNA reads TGTGCCAGCAGAGACAGGTTTGGGACCCCAGGTGAGCAGTTCTTC. Translation gives CASRDRFGTPGEQFF.

The V and J genes are TRBV3-1 (or the pseudogene TRBV3-2) and TRBJ1-2, with 7 bases that match TRBD1. CDR1 LGHDT and CDR2 YNNKEL come from the germline V gene (reference sequence). With 1 base clipped from V and 4 bases from J, the junction kept 6 bases outside the gene matches. The CDR3 loop spans 15 amino acids. The CDR3 DNA reads as TGTGCCAGCAGCCAAGGGGCAGGGGGTATCTATGGCTACACCTTC. This gives the protein CASSQGAGGIYGYTF.

The rearrangement uses TRBV5-5 and TRBJ1-1; TRBD1 matches 8 bases. Losses at the gene ends were 0 bases for V and 0 bases for J; bases not matched to a gene: 7. The CDR3 covers 17 residues. The germline gives CDR1 SGHKS, CDR2 YYEKEE (reference sequence). The CDR3 bases are TGTGCCAGCAGCTTGGCCATACAGGGGGAAATGAACACTGAAGCTTTCTTT. Its protein is CASSLAIQGEMNTEAFF.

A few counts support this clone. V usage is TRBV6-6 and J usage is TRBJ1-4; TRBD1 agrees at 8 bases. The junction had 12 bases not matched to a gene; V was cut back by 6 bases and J by 3 bases. Germline-derived CDR1 and CDR2 are MNHNY and SVGAGI (reference sequence). There are 17 residues in the CDR3. CDR3 in DNA: TGTGCCAGCAGCCGAAACAGACAGGGGTGGTCTAATGAAAAACTGTTTTTT. Its translation: CASSRNRQGWSNEKLFF.

The chain is built from TRBV7-9 and TRBJ2-3; D is unresolved. Germline V gene lookup returns CDR1 SEHNR and CDR2 FQNEAQ (reference sequence). V lost 5 bases, J lost 2 bases, and 14 bases lay in between. This CDR3 is built from 15 residues. The CDR3 spells CASSPRRKNTDTQYF. The CDR3 DNA reads as TGTGCCAGCAGCCCCCGGCGGAAGAACACAGATACGCAGTATTTT.

The V and J genes are TRBV5-6 and TRBJ1-2, with a possible D match to TRBD1 (5 bases). The V end lost 0 bases, the J end lost 1 base, and 7 bases lay between the germline ends. Germline loops: CDR1 SGHDT, CDR2 YYEEEE. This CDR3 has 14 residues. CDR3 bases: TGTGCCAGCAGCTTGGGACAGTTTAACTATGGCTACACCTTC. This encodes CASSLGQFNYGYTF. Full variable domain (missing parts from reference TRBV5-6 and TRBJ1-2): DAGVTQSPTHLIKTRGQQVTLRCSPKSGHDTVSWYQQALGQGPQFIFQYYEEEERQRGNFPDRFSGHQFPNYSSELNVNALLLGDSALYLCASSLGQFNYGYTFGSGTRLTVV.

The chain carries TRBV5-1 and TRBJ1-4; TRBD1 matches at 8 bases. Germline V lookup: CDR1 SGHRS, CDR2 YFSETQ. V lost 2 bases and J lost 8; bases outside the gene matches: 5. The CDR3 contains 14 residues. The CDR3: CASSFDRGGEKLFF. For the CDR3, the DNA is TGCGCCAGCAGCTTTGACAGGGGAGGGGAAAAACTGTTTTTT.

The J gene is TRBJ1-2, the V gene TRBV21-1; the table assigns TRBD1, which was not confirmed against the DNA. TRBV21-1 has pseudogene status. The CDR3 totals 14 residues. CDR3: CASSKSDREYGYTF. DNA for the CDR3: TGTGCCAGCAGCAAAAGTGACAGGGAATACGGCTACACCTTC.

The chain couples TRBV2 to TRBJ1-1, with 9 bases matching TRBD1. CDR1 and CDR2 from the germline V gene are SNHLY and FYNNEI. This CDR3 is 15 amino acids long. Germline trimming cut 7 bases from V and 3 bases from J; bases unmatched to any gene: 9. The CDR3 DNA reads TGTGCCAGCACGGAACAGGGGGCTTACCACACTGAAGCTTTCTTT. Translating gives CASTEQGAYHTEAFF.

This sequence joins TRBV18 and TRBJ2-7; 12 bases map to TRBD1. This CDR3 has 18 residues. Trimming cost V 3 bases and J 2 bases; bases outside gene matches: 11. Germline values: CDR1 KGHSH, CDR2 LQKENI. The CDR3 is CASSPPPGQGATAYEQYF. In DNA, the CDR3 is TGTGCCAGCTCACCTCCACCGGGACAGGGGGCGACCGCCTACGAGCAGTACTTC.

This rearrangement joins TRBV10-3 to TRBJ1-1; weak D call: TRBD1 (5 bases). V was cut by 6 bases and J by 2 bases, with 10 bases left in between. CDR3 length: 13 amino acids. The germline CDR1 and CDR2 sequences are ENHRY and SYGVKD. The CDR3 nucleotides are TGTGCCATCAGGGACACCTCAAACACTGAAGCTTTCTTT. Amino acids: CAIRDTSNTEAFF.

This clone ranks as medium-sized. The CDR3 region has the DNA TGTGCCAGCAGTTTACTCCGGGACAGGGGCTTTCAGCCCCAGCATTTT. Amino acid sequence: CASSLLRDRGFQPQHF. The chain is built from TRBV28 and TRBJ1-5; 10 nucleotides line up with TRBD1. Germline V CDR1 and CDR2: MDHEN, SYDVKM. CDR3 length: 16 residues. Unmatched junction bases numbered 7, after V lost 2 bases and J lost 6 bases.

This chain uses TRBV9 with TRBJ1-2; D uncertain. V lost 3 bases, J lost 0 bases, and 9 bases lay in between. The length of the CDR3 is 14 residues. Germline CDR1 is SGDLS and CDR2 is YYNGEE. The CDR3 is CASSANRANYGYTF. As DNA, the CDR3 is TGTGCCAGCAGCGCAAACAGAGCTAACTATGGCTACACCTTC.

The table lists this clone with a count of one. V usage is TRBV7-9 and J usage is TRBJ1-6; D is undetermined. The CDR3 extends over 16 amino acids. Trimming took off 5 bases at V and 9 bases at J, with 20 bases between the two ends. Looked up from germline, CDR1 is SEHNR and CDR2 is FQNEAQ (reference sequence). The CDR3 loop reads CASSLVTGSFSSPLHF. For the CDR3, the DNA is TGTGCCAGCAGCCTAGTAACCGGGAGCTTCAGTTCACCCCTCCACTTT.

CDR3 bases: TGTGCCAGCAGTCTCCCTTTCGGGACAGGTAGCAATCAGCCCCAGCATTTT. It specifies CASSLPFGTGSNQPQHF. The V and J genes are TRBV28 and TRBJ1-5, with TRBD1 matching 8 bases. The CDR3 loop spans 17 amino acids. The V segment lost 5 bases and the J segment 0 bases; nucleotides outside the gene matches: 9. Per the germline V gene, CDR1 is MDHEN and CDR2 is SYDVKM.

This rearrangement joins TRBV12-3 or TRBV12-4 to TRBJ1-2, with D possibly TRBD1 on 6 matching bases. This CDR3 has 13 residues. V gave up 6 bases and J gave up 5 bases, with 13 bases separating them. In DNA, the CDR3 is TGTGCCAGCAGATCCACAGGGAATTATGGCTACACCTTC. Its translation is CASRSTGNYGYTF.

J is TRBJ1-2 and V is TRBV10-3; 7 bases match TRBD1. The CDR3 has 15 residues. The V gene's germline CDR1 is ENHRY and CDR2 SYGVKD. The J segment lost 8 bases and the V segment lost 4 bases, leaving 13 bases of the junction unmatched. The CDR3 nucleotides read TGTGCCATCAGTGGTCAAGGGGGCAGGGGGAGAGGCTACACCTTC. It codes for CAISGQGGRGRGYTF.

This rearrangement joins TRBV7-2 to TRBJ1-2; 7 nucleotides match TRBD1. The CDR3 is 15 residues long. The germline CDR1 and CDR2 sequences are SGHTA and FQGNSA. J gave up 6 bases and V 5 bases, and 12 bases lay outside the gene matches. CDR3 sequence: CASSPQLATGNGYTF. CDR3 nucleotides: TGTGCCAGCAGCCCTCAGCTCGCGACAGGGAATGGCTACACCTTC.

This chain uses TRBV18 with TRBJ1-4, with D possibly TRBD1 on 5 matching bases. V was cut by 3 bases and J by 0 bases, with 17 bases left in between. The CDR3 is 18 residues long. Germline V gene sequence: CDR1 KGHSH, CDR2 LQKENI. This CDR3 is CASSPFESWGATNEKLFF. CDR3 DNA: TGTGCCAGCTCACCCTTTGAGTCGTGGGGGGCAACTAATGAAAAACTGTTTTTT.

Of note for this clone: At the DNA level, this CDR3 is encoded by other sequences in the same sample as well. The rearrangement uses TRBV20-1 and TRBJ1-2; a possible D gene is TRBD1 (6 bases). CDR1 is DFQATT, CDR2 SNEGSKA, per germline (reference sequence). Trimming took off 6 bases at V and 4 bases at J, with 9 bases between the two ends. The CDR3 runs to 11 residues. This CDR3 is CSATGVYGYTF. The CDR3 region has the DNA TGCAGTGCGACAGGAGTCTATGGCTACACCTTC.

The J gene is TRBJ2-7, the V gene TRBV5-1, with TRBD1 matching 7 bases. From germline, CDR1 is SGHRS and CDR2 YFSETQ. The ends lost 4 bases at V and 2 bases at J; junction bases unmatched: 12. This CDR3 is built from 16 residues. The DNA for the CDR3 is TGCGCCAGCAGCCCACTTCCCGGGACAGAGACCTACGAGCAGTACTTC. Translation gives CASSPLPGTETYEQYF.

The gene calls are TRBV28 and TRBJ2-7, with a tentative D call TRBD2 (5 bases). Deletions cut 2 bases from V and 6 bases from J, with 8 bases between. Germline-derived CDR1 and CDR2 are MDHEN and SYDVKM. This CDR3 has 12 residues. The CDR3 bases are TGTGCCAGCAGTTTAAGGGAGTTCGAGCAGTACTTC. Protein sequence: CASSLREFEQYF.